This passage covers 7 T cell receptor beta chains from one sample sequenced in a study of Ad26.COV2.S vaccination and SARS-CoV-2 variants. Treatment: around 19 received Ad26.COV2.S at low or high dose, single or two shots; roughly five received placebo; per-sample allocation not given. Sampling occurred on day 63 after the first vaccine or placebo injection. Produced via immunoSEQ multiplex PCR; TCRdb's table is partial and in-frame only. The table lists 200,000 to 250,000 clones, 70% to 90% of them singletons. The sample consisted of peripheral blood, taken in a trial of Ad26.COV2.S vaccine versus placebo. The receptor source for this set is a person aged 18 to 59 who received the Ad26.COV2.S COVID-19 vaccine or a placebo.

This rearrangement joins TRBV18 to TRBJ1-2, with TRBD1 matching over 7 bases. The CDR3 is 14 amino acids. Per the germline V gene, CDR1 is KGHSH and CDR2 is LQKENI. V lost 4 bases and J lost 8; bases outside the gene matches: 10. In DNA, the CDR3 is TGTGCCAGCTCACTTGACAGGGTCTCTAAAGGCTACACCTTC. Translated: CASSLDRVSKGYTF.

This chain uses TRBV3-1 (or the pseudogene TRBV3-2) with TRBJ2-7; D ambiguous. Germline V gene data show CDR1 as LGHDT and CDR2 as YNNKEL (reference sequence). CDR3 size: 13 residues. Trimming stripped 1 base from V and 2 bases from J, with 6 bases between. CDR3 bases: TGTGCCAGCAGCCAAGTTACCGCCTACGAGCAGTACTTC. Translated, it gives CASSQVTAYEQYF.

This clone came up once. The rearrangement links TRBV6-5 to TRBJ1-2; TRBD1 matches 10 bases. Germline CDR1 and CDR2: MNHEY and SVGAGI. The CDR3 has 13 residues. The J segment lost 12 bases and the V segment lost 9 bases, leaving 13 bases of the junction unmatched. CDR3 loop: CASFSSTGGRNTF. CDR3 in DNA: TGTGCCAGTTTTTCATCGACAGGGGGCAGGAACACCTTC.

The genes are TRBV5-1 and TRBJ1-2; TRBD1 might be the D (5 bases). The germline gives CDR1 SGHRS, CDR2 YFSETQ. CDR3 length equals 13 residues. Trimming left V 7 bases short and J 0 bases short, with 10 bases between. CDR3 DNA sequence: TGCGCCAGCCGACAGACAACTAACTATGGCTACACCTTC. Protein: CASRQTTNYGYTF.

The chain uses TRBV24-1 and TRBJ1-5; D is uncertain. The germline V gene has CDR1 KGHDR and CDR2 SFDVKD. The CDR3 extends over 13 amino acids. Trimming shortened V by 2 bases and J by 6 bases, and 7 bases separated the two germline ends. CDR3 in amino acids: CATSDYSGQPQHF. CDR3 sequence (DNA): TGTGCCACCAGTGATTATTCGGGTCAGCCCCAGCATTTT.

The chain carries TRBV27 and TRBJ2-1; 12 nucleotides align to TRBD2. The CDR3 consists of 16 residues. With 3 bases clipped from V and 7 bases from J, the junction kept 7 bases outside the gene matches. The germline CDR1 and CDR2 sequences are MNHEY and SMNVEV (reference sequence). The chain's CDR3 is CASSFRTSGVFNEQFF. The CDR3 nucleotides read TGTGCCAGCAGTTTTCGGACTAGCGGGGTCTTTAATGAGCAGTTCTTC.

This clone came up once. The rearrangement links TRBV27 to TRBJ2-1, with D maybe TRBD1 (5 bases). Germline assignment: CDR1 MNHEY and CDR2 SMNVEV (reference sequence). The CDR3 extends over 14 amino acids. V gave up 3 bases and J gave up 6 bases, with 12 bases separating them. The CDR3 DNA sequence: TGTGCCAGCAGTTTGTTACAGGAAACCAATGAGCAGTTCTTC. It specifies CASSLLQETNEQFF.